The present TCR beta chain was sequenced within a study of T cell clusters in autoimmune cytopenias. In the study overall: The median distinct TRB clonotype count was about 2,500 per sample, from a median 51,575 reads.

Each sample's input was roughly 270 ng genomic DNA, roughly 40,000 genome equivalents. This clonotype ranks as medium-sized in terms of frequency. TRB was amplified by touch-down multiplex PCR, primer pools A and B combined. For each CDR3 protein, TCRdb gives one entry from its re-call of the multiplex PCR reads, without DNA. Its clone listing holds around 9,800 distinct CDR3 sequences. These data were also reused for a study on T cell repertoires in aging, cancer and after chemotherapy.

The source is a human donor in good health. Material for sequencing was peripheral blood.

This CDR3 reads CAISESRAEKGYTF. The chain couples TRBV10-3 to TRBJ1-2. The CDR3 loop spans 14 amino acids. Germline CDR1 and CDR2: ENHRY and SYGVKD.